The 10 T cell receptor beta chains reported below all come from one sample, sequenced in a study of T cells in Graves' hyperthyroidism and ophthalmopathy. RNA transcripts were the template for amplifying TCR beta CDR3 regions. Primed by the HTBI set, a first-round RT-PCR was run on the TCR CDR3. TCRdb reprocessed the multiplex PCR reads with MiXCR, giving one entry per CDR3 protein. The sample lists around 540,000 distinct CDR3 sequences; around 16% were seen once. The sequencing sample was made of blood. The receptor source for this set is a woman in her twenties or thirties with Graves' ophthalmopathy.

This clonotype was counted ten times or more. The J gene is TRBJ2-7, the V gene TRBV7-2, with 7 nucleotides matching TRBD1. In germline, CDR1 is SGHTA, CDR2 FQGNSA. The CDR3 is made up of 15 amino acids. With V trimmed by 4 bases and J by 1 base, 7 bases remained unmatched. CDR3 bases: TGTGCCAGCAGCTCCCAGGGGACAGCGTCCTACGAGCAGTACTTC. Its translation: CASSSQGTASYEQYF.

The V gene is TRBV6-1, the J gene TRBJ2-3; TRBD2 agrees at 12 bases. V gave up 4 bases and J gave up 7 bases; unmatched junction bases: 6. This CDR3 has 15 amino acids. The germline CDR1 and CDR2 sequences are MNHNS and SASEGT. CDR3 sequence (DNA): TGTGCCAGCAGTGCTCTAGCGGGAGGGCCCCATACGCAGTATTTT. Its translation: CASSALAGGPHTQYF.

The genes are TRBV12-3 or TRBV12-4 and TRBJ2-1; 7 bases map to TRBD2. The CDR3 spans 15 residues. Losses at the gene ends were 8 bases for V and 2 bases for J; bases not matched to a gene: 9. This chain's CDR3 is CASRSASGAYNEQFF. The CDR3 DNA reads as TGTGCCAGCCGGAGTGCTAGCGGCGCCTACAATGAGCAGTTCTTC.

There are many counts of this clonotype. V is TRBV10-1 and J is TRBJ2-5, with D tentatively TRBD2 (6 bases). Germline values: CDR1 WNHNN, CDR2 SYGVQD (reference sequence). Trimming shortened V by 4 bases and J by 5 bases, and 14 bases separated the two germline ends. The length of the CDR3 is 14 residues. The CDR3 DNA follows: TGCGCCAGCAGTGGTGGCGGGAACAGGGAGACCCAGTACTTC. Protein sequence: CASSGGGNRETQYF.

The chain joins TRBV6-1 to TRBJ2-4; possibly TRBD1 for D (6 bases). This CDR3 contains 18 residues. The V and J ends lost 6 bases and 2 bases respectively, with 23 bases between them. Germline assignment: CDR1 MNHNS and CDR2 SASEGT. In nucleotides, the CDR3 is TGTGCCAGCAGGCCCGCCCCGGACAGCCGGACTTCCAAAAACATTCAGTACTTC. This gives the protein CASRPAPDSRTSKNIQYF.

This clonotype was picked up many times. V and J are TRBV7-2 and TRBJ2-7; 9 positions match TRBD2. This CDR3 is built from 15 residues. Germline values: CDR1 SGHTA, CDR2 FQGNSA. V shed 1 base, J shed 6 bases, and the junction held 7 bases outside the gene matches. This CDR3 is CASSLDQREVGEQYF. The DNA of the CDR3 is TGTGCCAGCAGCTTAGACCAGCGGGAGGTGGGCGAGCAGTACTTC. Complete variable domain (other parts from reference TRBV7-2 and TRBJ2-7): GAGVSQSPSNKVTEKGKDVELRCDPISGHTALYWYRQSLGQGLEFLIYFQGNSAPDKSGLPSDRFSAERTGGSVSTLTIQRTQQEDSAVYLCASSLDQREVGEQYFGPGTRLTVT.

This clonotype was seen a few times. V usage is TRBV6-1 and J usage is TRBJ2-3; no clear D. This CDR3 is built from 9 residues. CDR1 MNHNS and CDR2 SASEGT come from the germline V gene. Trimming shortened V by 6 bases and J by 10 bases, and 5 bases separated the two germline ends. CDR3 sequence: CASRYPQYF. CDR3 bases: TGTGCCAGCAGATACCCGCAGTATTTT.

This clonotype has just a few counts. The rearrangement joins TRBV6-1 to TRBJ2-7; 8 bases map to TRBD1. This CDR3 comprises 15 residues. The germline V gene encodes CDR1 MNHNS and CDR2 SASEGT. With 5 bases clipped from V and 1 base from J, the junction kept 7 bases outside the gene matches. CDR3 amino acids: CASSSTDRASYEQYF. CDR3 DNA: TGTGCCAGCAGTTCGACGGACAGGGCGTCCTACGAGCAGTACTTC.

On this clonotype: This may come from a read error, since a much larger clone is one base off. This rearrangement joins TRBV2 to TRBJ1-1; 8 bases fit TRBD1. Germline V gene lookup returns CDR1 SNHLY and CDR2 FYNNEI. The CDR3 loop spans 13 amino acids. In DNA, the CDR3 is TGTGCCAGCAGGGACAGGGCGAACACTGAAGCTTCCTTT. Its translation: CASRDRANTEASF.

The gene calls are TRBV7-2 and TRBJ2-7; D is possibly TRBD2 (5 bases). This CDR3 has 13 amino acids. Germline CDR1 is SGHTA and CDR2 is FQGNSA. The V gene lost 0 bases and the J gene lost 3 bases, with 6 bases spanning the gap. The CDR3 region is CASSLARDYEQYF. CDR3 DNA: TGTGCCAGCAGCTTAGCGAGGGACTACGAGCAGTACTTC. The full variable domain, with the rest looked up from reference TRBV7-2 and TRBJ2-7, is GAGVSQSPSNKVTEKGKDVELRCDPISGHTALYWYRQSLGQGLEFLIYFQGNSAPDKSGLPSDRFSAERTGGSVSTLTIQRTQQEDSAVYLCASSLARDYEQYFGPGTRLTVT.